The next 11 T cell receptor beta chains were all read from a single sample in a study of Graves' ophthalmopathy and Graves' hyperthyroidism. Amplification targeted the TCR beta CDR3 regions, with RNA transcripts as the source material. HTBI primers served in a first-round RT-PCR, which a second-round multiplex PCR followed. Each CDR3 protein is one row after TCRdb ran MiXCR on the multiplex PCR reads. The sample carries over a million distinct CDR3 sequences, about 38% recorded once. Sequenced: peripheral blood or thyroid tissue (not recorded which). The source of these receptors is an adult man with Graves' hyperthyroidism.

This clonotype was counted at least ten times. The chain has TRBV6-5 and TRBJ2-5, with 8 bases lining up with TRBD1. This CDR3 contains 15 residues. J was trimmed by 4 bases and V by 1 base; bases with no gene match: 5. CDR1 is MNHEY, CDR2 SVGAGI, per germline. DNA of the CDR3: TGTGCCAGCAGTTACTTTACCGGGACAGGAGAGACCCAGTACTTC. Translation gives CASSYFTGTGETQYF.

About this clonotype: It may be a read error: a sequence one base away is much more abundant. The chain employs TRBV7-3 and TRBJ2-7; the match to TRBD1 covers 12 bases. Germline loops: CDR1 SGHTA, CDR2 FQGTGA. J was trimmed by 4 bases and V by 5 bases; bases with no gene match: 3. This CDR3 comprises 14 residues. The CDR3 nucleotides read TGTGCCAGCAGCCGGGACAGGGGGCAGTACGAGCAGTACTTC. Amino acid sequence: CASSRDRGQYEQYF.

The CDR3 DNA is TGTGCCAGCAGCATCGGGACAGGTTACAATCAGCCCCAGTACTTC. The encoded protein is CASSIGTGYNQPQYF. The chain is built from TRBV7-6 and TRBJ2-5, with 8 bases aligning to TRBD1. The CDR3 runs 15 residues. V was pared by 5 bases and J by 9 bases, with 14 bases of the junction left unmatched. Germline values: CDR1 SGHVS, CDR2 FNYEAQ.

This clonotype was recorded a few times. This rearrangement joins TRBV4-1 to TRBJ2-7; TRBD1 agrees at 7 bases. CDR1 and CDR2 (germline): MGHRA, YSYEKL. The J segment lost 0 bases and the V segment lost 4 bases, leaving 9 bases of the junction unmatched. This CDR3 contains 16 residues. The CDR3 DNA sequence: TGCGCCAGCAGCCCCGCCCGGACAGGACTCTCCTACGAGCAGTACTTC. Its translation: CASSPARTGLSYEQYF.

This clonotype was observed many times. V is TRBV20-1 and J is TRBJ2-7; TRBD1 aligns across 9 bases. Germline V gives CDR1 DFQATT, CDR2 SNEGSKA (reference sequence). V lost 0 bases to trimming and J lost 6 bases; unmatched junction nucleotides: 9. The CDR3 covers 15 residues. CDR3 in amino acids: CSAREWGQGGLEQYF. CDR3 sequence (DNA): TGCAGTGCTAGAGAGTGGGGACAGGGAGGCCTCGAGCAGTACTTC.

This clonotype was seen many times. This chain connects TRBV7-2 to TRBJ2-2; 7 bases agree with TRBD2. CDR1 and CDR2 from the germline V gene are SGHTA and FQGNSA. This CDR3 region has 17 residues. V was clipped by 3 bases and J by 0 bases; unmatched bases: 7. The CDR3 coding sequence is TGTGCCAGCAGCTTGGCTGGACTAGGGCCGAACACCGGGGAGCTGTTTTTT. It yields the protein CASSLAGLGPNTGELFF.

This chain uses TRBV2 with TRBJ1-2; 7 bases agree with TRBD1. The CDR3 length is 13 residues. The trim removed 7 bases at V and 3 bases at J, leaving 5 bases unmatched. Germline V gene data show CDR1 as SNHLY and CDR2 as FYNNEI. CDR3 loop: CASTWDSHYGYTF. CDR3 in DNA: TGTGCCAGCACTTGGGACAGTCACTATGGCTACACCTTC.

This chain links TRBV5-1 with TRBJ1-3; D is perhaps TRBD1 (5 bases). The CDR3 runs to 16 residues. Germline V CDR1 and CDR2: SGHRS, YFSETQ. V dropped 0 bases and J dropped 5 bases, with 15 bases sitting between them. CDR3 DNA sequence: TGCGCCAGCAGCTTGGGGGCCTCAGGGTCTAGAAACACCATATATTTT. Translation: CASSLGASGSRNTIYF.

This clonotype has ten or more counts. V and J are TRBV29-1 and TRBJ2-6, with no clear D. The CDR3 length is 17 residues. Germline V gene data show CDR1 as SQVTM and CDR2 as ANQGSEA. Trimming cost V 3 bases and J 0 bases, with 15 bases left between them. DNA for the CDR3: TGCAGCGTTGATTTTGGGAATCAAAACTCTGGGGCCAACGTCCTGACTTTC. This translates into CSVDFGNQNSGANVLTF.

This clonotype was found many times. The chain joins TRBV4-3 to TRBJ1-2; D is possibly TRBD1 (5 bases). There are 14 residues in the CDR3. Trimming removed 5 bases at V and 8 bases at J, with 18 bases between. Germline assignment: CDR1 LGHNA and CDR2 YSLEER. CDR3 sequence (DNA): TGCGCCAGCAGCACCGGGGACTTAGTTGGGGGCTACACCTTC. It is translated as CASSTGDLVGGYTF.

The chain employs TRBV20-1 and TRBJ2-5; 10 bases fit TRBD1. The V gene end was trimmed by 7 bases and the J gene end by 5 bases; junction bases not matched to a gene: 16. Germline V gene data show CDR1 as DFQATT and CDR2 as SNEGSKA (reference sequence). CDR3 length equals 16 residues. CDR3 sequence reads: CSELTYPGQGRETQYF. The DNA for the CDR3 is TGCAGTGAATTGACCTATCCGGGACAGGGGAGGGAGACCCAGTACTTC.